The clone carrying this TCR beta chain came up a few times. The data are from a study of cytomegalovirus exposure and HLA in healthy donors. Study in general: A preliminary data release comprised around 90 million unique TCRs obtained from HLA-typed donors.

Trimming took off 6 bases at V and 0 bases at J, with 7 bases between the two ends. Germline V gene data show CDR1 as MNHEY and CDR2 as SVGAGI. The CDR3 extends over 13 amino acids. With 60 Vbeta and 13 Jbeta primers, the PCR was carried out. This table comes from immunoSEQ multiplex PCR, and its TCRdb copy is limited to in-frame clones, with some not included. The sample shows 35,000 to 40,000 clones, about 53% of them seen only once. The source of this sequence is a woman in her 40s in good health and CMV-seropositive. V usage is TRBV6-5 and J usage is TRBJ2-3; the D gene is possibly TRBD2 (5 bases). Sample: PBMCs. CDR3 DNA: TGTGCCAGCAGGCGGGCAAGCACAGATACGCAGTATTTT. Protein product: CASRRASTDTQYF.